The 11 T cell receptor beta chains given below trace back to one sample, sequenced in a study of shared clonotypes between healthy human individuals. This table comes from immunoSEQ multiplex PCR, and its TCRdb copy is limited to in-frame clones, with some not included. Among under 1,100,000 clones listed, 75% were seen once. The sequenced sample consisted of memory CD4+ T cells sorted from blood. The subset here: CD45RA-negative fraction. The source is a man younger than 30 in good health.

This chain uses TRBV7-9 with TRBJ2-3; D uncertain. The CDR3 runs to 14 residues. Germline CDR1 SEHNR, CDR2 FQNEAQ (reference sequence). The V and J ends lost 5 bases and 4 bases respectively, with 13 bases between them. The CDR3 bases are TGTGCCAGCAGCACCTTTGTACGGGCAGATACGCAGTATTTT. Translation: CASSTFVRADTQYF.

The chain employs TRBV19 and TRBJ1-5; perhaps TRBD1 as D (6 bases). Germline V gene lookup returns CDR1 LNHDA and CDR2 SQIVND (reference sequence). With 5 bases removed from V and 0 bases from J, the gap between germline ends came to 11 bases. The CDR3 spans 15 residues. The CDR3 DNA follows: TGTGCCAGTAGTGTTGGACAGTATAGCAATCAGCCCCAGCATTTT. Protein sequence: CASSVGQYSNQPQHF. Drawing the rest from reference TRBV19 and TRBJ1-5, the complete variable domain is DGGITQSPKYLFRKEGQNVTLSCEQNLNHDAMYWYRQDPGQGLRLIYYSQIVNDFQKGDIAEGYSVSREKKESFPLTVTSAQKNPTAFYLCASSVGQYSNQPQHFGDGTRLSIL.

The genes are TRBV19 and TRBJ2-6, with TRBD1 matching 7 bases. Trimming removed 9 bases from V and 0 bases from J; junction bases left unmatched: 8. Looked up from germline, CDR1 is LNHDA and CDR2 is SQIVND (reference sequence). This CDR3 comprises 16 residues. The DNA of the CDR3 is TGTGCCAGCAACCCCAGGGGGAACTCTGGGGCCAACGTCCTGACTTTC. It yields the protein CASNPRGNSGANVLTF.

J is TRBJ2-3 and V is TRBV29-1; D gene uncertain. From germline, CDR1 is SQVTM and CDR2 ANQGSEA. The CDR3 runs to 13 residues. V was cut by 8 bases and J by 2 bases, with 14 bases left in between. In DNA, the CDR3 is TGCAGCACCGCAAGGCCCCTCACAGATACGCAGTATTTT. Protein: CSTARPLTDTQYF.

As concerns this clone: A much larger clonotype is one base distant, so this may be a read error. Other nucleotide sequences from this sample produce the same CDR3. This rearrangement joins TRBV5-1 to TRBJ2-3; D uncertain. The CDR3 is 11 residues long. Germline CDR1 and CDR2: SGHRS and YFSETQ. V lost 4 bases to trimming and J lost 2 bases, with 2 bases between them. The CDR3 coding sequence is TGCGCCAGCAGCATCACAGATACGCAGTATTTT. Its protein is CASSITDTQYF.

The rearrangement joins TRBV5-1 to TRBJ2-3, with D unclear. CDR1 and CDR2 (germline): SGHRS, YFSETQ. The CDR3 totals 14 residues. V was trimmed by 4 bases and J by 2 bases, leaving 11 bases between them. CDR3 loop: CASSPLTDTDTQYF. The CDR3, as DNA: TGCGCCAGCAGCCCCCTGACGGACACAGATACGCAGTATTTT.

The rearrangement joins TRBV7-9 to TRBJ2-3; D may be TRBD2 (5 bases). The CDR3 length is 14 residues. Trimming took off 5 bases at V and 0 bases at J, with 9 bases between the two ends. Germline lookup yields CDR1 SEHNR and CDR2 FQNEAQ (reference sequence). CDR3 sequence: CASSPSFSTDTQYF. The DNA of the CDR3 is TGTGCCAGCAGCCCTAGCTTTAGCACAGATACGCAGTATTTT.

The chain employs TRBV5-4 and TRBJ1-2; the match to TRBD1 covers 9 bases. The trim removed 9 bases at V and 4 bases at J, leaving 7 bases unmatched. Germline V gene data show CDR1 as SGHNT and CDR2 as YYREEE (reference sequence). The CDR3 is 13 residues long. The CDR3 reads CATYRGLGYGYTF. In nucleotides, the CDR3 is TGTGCCACGTACAGGGGGCTAGGCTATGGCTACACCTTC.

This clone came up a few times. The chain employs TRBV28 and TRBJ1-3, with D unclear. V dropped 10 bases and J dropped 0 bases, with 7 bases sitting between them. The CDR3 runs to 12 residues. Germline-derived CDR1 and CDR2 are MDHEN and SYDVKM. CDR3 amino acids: CAIRDSGNTIYF. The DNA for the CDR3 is TGTGCCATACGGGACTCTGGAAACACCATATATTTT.

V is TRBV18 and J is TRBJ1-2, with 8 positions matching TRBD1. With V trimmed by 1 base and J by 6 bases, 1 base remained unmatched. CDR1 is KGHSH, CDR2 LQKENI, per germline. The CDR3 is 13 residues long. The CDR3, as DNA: TGTGCCAGCTCACCACAGACAGGGGATGGCTACACCTTC. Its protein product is CASSPQTGDGYTF.

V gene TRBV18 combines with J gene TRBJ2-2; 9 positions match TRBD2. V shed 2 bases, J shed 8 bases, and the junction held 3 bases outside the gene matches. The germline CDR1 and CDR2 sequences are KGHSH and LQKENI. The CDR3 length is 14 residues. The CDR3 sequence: CASSPASGTGELFF. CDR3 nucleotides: TGTGCCAGCTCACCAGCTAGCGGGACTGGGGAGCTGTTTTTT.